A single sample gave rise to the 2 T cell receptor beta chains below, sequenced in a study of tumor-infiltrating lymphocytes in primary liver carcinoma. It was unsorted whole blood that yielded blood RNA, and germline DNA was also extracted. From around 0.5 ug of total RNA, TCR beta-specific cDNA was reverse-transcribed using a constant-region primer. Construction of TCR beta libraries relied on three successive nested multiplex PCR rounds employing slightly modified ARM-PCR. In the first two PCR rounds, TRBV1-TRBV30 forward primers were paired with a C-beta reverse primer, and each round lasted roughly 10 cycles. TCRdb re-analysed the multiplex PCR reads in MiXCR, keeping a single row per CDR3 protein. In the table there are 330,000 or so distinct CDR3 sequences, less than 65% of which are singletons. The sequencing input was peripheral blood. All receptors derive from a man aged 40-49 years with primary liver carcinoma and hepatitis B virus infection.

As to this clonotype: A read error may explain this, as a much larger clone is one base away. The chain uses TRBV10-2 and TRBJ2-1; 8 bases map to TRBD1. Germline V gene lookup returns CDR1 WSHSY and CDR2 SAAADI. The ends lost 2 bases at V and 11 bases at J; junction bases unmatched: 2. The CDR3 extends over 12 amino acids. The CDR3 DNA reads TGCGCCAGCAGTGAGAACAGGGGGAAGCAGTTCTTC. It yields the protein CASSENRGKQFF.

About this clonotype itself: One end of the junction fails to match germline, which may point to a read error. This chain joins TRBV6-2 or TRBV6-3 and TRBJ1-3; no reliable D call. Germline-derived CDR1 and CDR2 are MNHEY and SVGEGT. CDR3 length: 14 amino acids. CDR3 sequence reads: CASSPMISVNTIYF. The CDR3 region has the DNA TGTGCCAGCAGTCCCATGATCTCTGTAAACACCATATATTTT.